Sequencing of this T cell receptor beta chain was carried out in a study of blood T cell repertoires in COVID-19 (TCRdb year 2020). In terms of the full investigation: Collaborator samples came from the United States, Italy and Spain and covered acute and convalescent phases of COVID-19. The prospective study material was composed of cDNA or gDNA derived from T cells, B-cell-depleted T cells, or PBMCs. Deeply sampled blood TCRbeta repertoires from subjects exposed to, actively infected with, or recovered from COVID-19 were included in the dataset. The repertoires were made available in a free public database intended to serve as a resource for research on the immune response to SARS-CoV-2. The samples were drawn from two sources: the first 160 participants of the ongoing ImmuneRACE study, and 1,200 or so subjects contributed by 6 global collaborators. Sample metadata almost always included a de-identified subject ID, COVID-19 status, age in years and sex. Where HLA class I and class II types were available, the types were taken from metadata supplied by the sample provider, not from assay-based typing. What the research found in general, with its limitations: The quantity of clinical and demographic metadata differed by source and by participant and was supplied without curation.

TCRbeta CDR3 regions were amplified from genomic DNA by means of the immunoSEQ Assay, a bias-controlled multiplex PCR. Turning to the authors' computational methods: Nucleated cell counts per sample were estimated from amplification of reference gene primers within the assay. Sequence reads were collapsed and filtered to measure the absolute abundance of every unique TCRbeta CDR3 rearrangement. For each sample, productive Simpson clonality was calculated by taking the square root of Simpson's diversity index across productive rearrangements. TCRdb took over this immuneACCESS table, retaining in-frame rearrangements with V and J assigned. Such tables are incomplete; in checked studies, under half of the missing clones stem from an unresolved V gene, and the remainder is unexplained. That table is the source of V, J and clone size, and D and trimming were worked out from the DNA. The sample table holds tens of thousands of clones, of which roughly 81% were seen once. The ten largest clones capture roughly an eighth of the sample.

From the cysteine up to the phenylalanine, the CDR3 has a length of 13 residues. Here the CDR3 DNA is all that survives: 39 bases in frame from base 1. CDR1 and CDR2, looked up from the germline V gene, are SGHTS and YDEGEE. A distance of 16 bases separates the germline ends of V and J, which lose 5 bases and 8 bases respectively. In this sample, this clone turned up a few times. The antigen it binds to is not known. Nothing much larger sits one base from this clone, and base qualities are not available. Collaborating institutions collected whole blood in K2EDTA tubes following their own protocols. Collaborator samples were shipped for TCRbeta analysis as frozen whole blood, isolated PBMCs, or DNA extracted from either sample type.

The chain was built from TRBV5-8 and TRBJ1-1, with the D gene call left open. The clonotype comes from a human donor in a cohort sampled during active COVID-19. The sequenced material came from peripheral blood. Here the CDR3 is given as CASSAQVGWEAFF. The DNA reads TGTGCCAGCAGTGCCCAGGTTGGCTGGGAAGCTTTCTTT.